This note documents a single T cell receptor (beta chain) sequence. What it recognizes is unknown. CDR3 length: 18 residues. Looked up from germline, CDR1 is SNHLY and CDR2 is FYNNEI. V was clipped by 5 bases and J by 0 bases, with 20 bases between them. Libraries were prepared by immunoSEQ multiplex PCR; TCRdb keeps only in-frame clonotypes and omits some of them. The sample has about 680,000 clones; approximately 88% are singletons. This entry comes from a study of Ad26.COV2.S vaccination and SARS-CoV-2 variants. Regarding the study as a whole: Among vaccine recipients, spike-specific TCR breadth exceeded that of placebo recipients. Using TCR breadth and depth analyses may have led to underestimated total T cell responses. The study found similar non-spike TCR breadth in vaccine and placebo recipients.

Treatment meaning: over 15 received Ad26.COV2.S at low or high dose, single or two shots; about 5 received placebo; per-sample allocation not given. Samples analyzed were those drawn on day 63 after the first vaccine or placebo injection. In Boston, the donor was an adult between 18-55 years of age. The chain joins TRBV2 to TRBJ1-3, with a weak D call TRBD1 (5 bases). This clonotype was obtained from a person between 18 and 60 years old who received the Ad26.COV2.S COVID-19 vaccine or a placebo. The source material was peripheral blood, sampled in a trial of Ad26.COV2.S vaccine versus placebo. This CDR3 is CASSPDHPGPLSGNTIYF. CDR3 DNA: TGTGCCAGCAGTCCCGACCACCCGGGGCCGCTCTCTGGAAACACCATATATTTT.